This T cell receptor beta chain was identified during a study of T cells in women clearing cervical HPV infection. Trimming cost V 0 bases and J 3 bases; bases outside gene matches: 3. CDR1 SGHRS and CDR2 YFSETQ come from the germline V gene. The CDR3 has 15 amino acids. Profiling relied on immunoSEQ multiplex PCR, and the TCRdb table lists in-frame clones only, not all of them. The sample data list about 30,000 clones. With respect to this clone: Coverage ceases 3 residues before the CDR3 finishes, and the germline J gene fills in the end.

The TCR was taken from a woman aged 18 to 75 with a cervical HPV16 infection that either progressed to CIN3+ or cleared (not recorded which). V is TRBV5-1 and J is TRBJ2-1; 7 bases are a match to TRBD2. Sequencing was carried out using blood buffy coat. This CDR3 reads CASSLVGEGYNEQFF. The CDR3 bases that were read are TGCGCCAGCAGCTTGGTAGGGGAGGGCTACAATGAG.